The TCR beta chain described here comes from a study of cytomegalovirus exposure and HLA in healthy donors. The germline V gene encodes CDR1 KGHSH and CDR2 LQKENI. The CDR3 covers 14 residues. Between the trimmed V and J ends, which lost 1 base and 3 bases, there was a span of 9 bases. Researchers ran the PCR with 60 Vbeta and 13 Jbeta primers. Clones were read by immunoSEQ multiplex PCR, and TCRdb kept only the in-frame ones, dropping some. This sample's clone table lists about 160,000 clones. The sample comprised PBMCs. This clonotype was obtained from a man aged 25-45 years in good health and CMV-seronegative. The rearrangement uses TRBV18 and TRBJ1-2, with D possibly matching TRBD1 (5 bases). The CDR3 region has the DNA TGTGCCAGCTCACCACTCCAGGGTTACTATGGCTACACCTTC. This encodes CASSPLQGYYGYTF.